This TCR beta chain originates from a study of T cells in Graves' hyperthyroidism and ophthalmopathy. To note about this clonotype: Its antigen is unknown.

Broader study findings: Blood held most thyroid clonotypes expanded above 0.001 frequency. Before onset, by a median of approximately 6.8 months, the model predicted ophthalmopathy.

Amplified TCR beta CDR3 regions derived from RNA transcripts. Using the HTBI primer set, a first-round RT-PCR was run on the TCR CDR3. TCRdb passed the multiplex PCR reads through MiXCR, listing each CDR3 protein once. The sample lists 640,000 or so distinct CDR3 sequences; 14% to 15% were seen once. The CDR3 length is 14 residues. Germline assignment: CDR1 LNHDA and CDR2 SQIVND (reference sequence). V was pared by 4 bases and J by 3 bases, with 9 bases between. This clonotype was obtained from a woman aged 40-49 years with Graves' ophthalmopathy. The chain combines TRBV19 with TRBJ2-2; either TRBD1 or TRBD2 may fit D (5 bases each). The sample comprised blood. The CDR3 region is CASSKRGHTGELFF. CDR3 nucleotides: TGTGCCAGTAGTAAGAGGGGACACACCGGGGAGCTGTTTTTT.